The 25 T cell receptor beta chains listed next were all sequenced from one sample in a study of blood T cell repertoires in COVID-19 (TCRdb year 2020). Receptor libraries were prepared by the immunoSEQ multiplex PCR assay. Here the immuneACCESS table is served through TCRdb, limited to in-frame sequences with V and J called. Missing clones are a known gap in these copies; in checked studies unresolved V genes cover under half, and the rest lacks a known reason. In this sample the table shows tens of thousands of clones, approximately 80% of which occur a single time. The ten most abundant clones make up about 18% of the sample. Sequenced sample: peripheral blood. These receptor sequences come from a woman aged 55 to 70 with acute or convalescent COVID-19.

This sequence joins TRBV9 and TRBJ2-3, with D perhaps matching TRBD1 (6 bases). This CDR3 spans 12 amino acids. Germline V gene data show CDR1 as SGDLS and CDR2 as YYNGEE. V lost 2 bases to trimming and J lost 5 bases, with 6 bases between them. The CDR3 region has the DNA TGTGCCAGCAGCGTCAGGGGAGATACGCAGTATTTT. It codes for CASSVRGDTQYF.

The chain is built from TRBV7-9 and TRBJ1-2; D may be TRBD1 (6 bases). The ends were cut back, 3 bases at V and 1 base at J, with 9 bases in the middle. This CDR3 contains 14 residues. Germline V lookup: CDR1 SEHNR, CDR2 FQNEAQ (reference sequence). The CDR3: CASSFAGDNYGYTF. CDR3 DNA sequence: TGTGCCAGCAGCTTTGCAGGGGATAACTATGGCTACACCTTC.

The J gene is TRBJ2-2, the V gene TRBV5-1; TRBD1 might be the D (6 bases). The CDR3 spans 14 residues. The germline gives CDR1 SGHRS, CDR2 YFSETQ. Trimming shortened V by 4 bases and J by 1 base, and 8 bases separated the two germline ends. In DNA, the CDR3 is TGCGCCAGCAGCCCGACAGGGAACACCGGGGAGCTGTTTTTT. Its translation is CASSPTGNTGELFF.

This sequence joins TRBV6-1 and TRBJ1-6; the match to TRBD1 covers 10 bases. With V trimmed by 2 bases and J by 10 bases, 5 bases remained unmatched. CDR1 is MNHNS and CDR2 is SASEGT in the germline V gene. The CDR3 totals 15 residues. The CDR3 reads CASSESTGGESPLHF. The CDR3 nucleotides read TGTGCCAGCAGTGAATCGACAGGGGGCGAATCACCCCTCCACTTT.

V is TRBV11-2 and J is TRBJ2-1; 10 bases fit TRBD1. CDR1 and CDR2 from the germline V gene are SGHAT and FQNNGV. The CDR3 is made up of 16 amino acids. V lost 5 bases, J lost 5 bases, and 9 bases stayed unmatched. In DNA form, the CDR3 reads TGTGCCAGCAGCCCCACCCGACAGGGGGCGGACAATGAGCAGTTCTTC. Its protein product is CASSPTRQGADNEQFF.

This clone was found a few times. V and J are TRBV7-2 and TRBJ2-4; perhaps TRBD1 as D (6 bases). CDR1 SGHTA and CDR2 FQGNSA come from the germline V gene. This CDR3 is 13 amino acids long. V lost 5 bases to trimming and J lost 5 bases, with 10 bases between them. CDR3 coding DNA: TGTGCCAGCAGCCAGGACAGTCAAAACATTCAGTACTTC. It yields the protein CASSQDSQNIQYF. The whole variable domain, filled in from reference TRBV7-2 and TRBJ2-4, reads GAGVSQSPSNKVTEKGKDVELRCDPISGHTALYWYRQSLGQGLEFLIYFQGNSAPDKSGLPSDRFSAERTGGSVSTLTIQRTQQEDSAVYLCASSQDSQNIQYFGAGTRLSVL.

The rearrangement joins TRBV27 to TRBJ1-3; D possibly corresponds to TRBD1 (6 bases). The CDR3 contains 15 residues. Trimming removed 5 bases from V and 0 bases from J, with 11 bases in between. The germline CDR1 and CDR2 sequences are MNHEY and SMNVEV (reference sequence). Here the CDR3 DNA reads TGTGCCAGCAGTGAAGGGACATTCTCTGGAAACACCATATATTTT. Encoded protein: CASSEGTFSGNTIYF.

V and J are TRBV12-5 and TRBJ2-7, with 7 bases that match TRBD2. With V trimmed by 6 bases and J by 7 bases, 3 bases remained unmatched. The CDR3 is made up of 11 amino acids. CDR1 and CDR2 (germline): LGHNT, FRNRAP. CDR3 sequence: CASGQAGEQYF. The CDR3 DNA sequence: TGTGCTAGTGGGCAAGCGGGGGAGCAGTACTTC.

In this sample, this clone turned up a few times. The chain carries TRBV28 and TRBJ2-3; unclear D gene. CDR1 MDHEN and CDR2 SYDVKM come from the germline V gene. The CDR3 has 11 residues. V dropped 3 bases and J dropped 5 bases, with 3 bases sitting between them. The CDR3 spells CASSLRDTQYF. CDR3 nucleotides: TGTGCCAGCAGTTTGAGAGATACGCAGTATTTT.

V gene TRBV6-5 combines with J gene TRBJ2-7; 8 bases agree with TRBD1. The germline V gene encodes CDR1 MNHEY and CDR2 SVGAGI. Unmatched junction bases numbered 7, after V lost 0 bases and J lost 6 bases. The CDR3 contains 15 residues. CDR3 region: CASSYSDRGALEQYF. For the CDR3, the DNA is TGTGCCAGCAGTTACTCAGACAGGGGAGCCCTCGAGCAGTACTTC.

This clone was seen a few times. Other DNA sequences in the same sample also yield this CDR3. The CDR3 DNA reads TGTGCCAGCAGTAGTGGACAGCACACTGAAGCTTTCTTT. This gives the protein CASSSGQHTEAFF. V usage is TRBV7-9 and J usage is TRBJ1-1; the D gene is possibly TRBD1 (6 bases). The length of the CDR3 is 13 residues. Germline V gene data show CDR1 as SEHNR and CDR2 as FQNEAQ (reference sequence). V was shortened by 6 bases and J by 3 bases, with 11 bases between the two germline ends.

CDR3 amino acids: CASSDNSYTEAFF. The CDR3 region has the DNA TGTGCCAGCAGTGACAACAGCTACACTGAAGCTTTCTTT. V usage is TRBV6-4 and J usage is TRBJ1-1; D not certain. V was clipped by 2 bases and J by 3 bases, with 7 bases between them. The CDR3 spans 13 residues. CDR1 and CDR2 from the germline V gene are MRHNA and SNTAGT.

This CDR3 reads CASSPPGGRETQYF. CDR3 DNA: TGTGCCAGCTCACCACCAGGGGGCCGAGAGACCCAGTACTTC. The chain couples TRBV18 to TRBJ2-5, with 7 positions matching TRBD1. With 0 bases clipped from V and 4 bases from J, the junction kept 2 bases outside the gene matches. Germline loops: CDR1 KGHSH, CDR2 LQKENI. The CDR3 covers 14 residues.

The chain joins TRBV11-2 to TRBJ2-5; 7 nucleotides align to TRBD1. The CDR3 sequence is 16 residues long. Germline V lookup: CDR1 SGHAT, CDR2 FQNNGV. V dropped 2 bases and J dropped 2; count of bases not matched to a gene: 8. The CDR3 DNA is TGTGCCAGCAGCTTATATTGGACAGGCCTACAAGAGACCCAGTACTTC. Translated, it gives CASSLYWTGLQETQYF. Complete variable domain (other parts from reference TRBV11-2 and TRBJ2-5): EAGVAQSPRYKIIEKRQSVAFWCNPISGHATLYWYQQILGQGPKLLIQFQNNGVVDDSQLPKDRFSAERLKGVDSTLKIQPAKLEDSAVYLCASSLYWTGLQETQYFGPGTRLLVL.

V usage is TRBV5-6 and J usage is TRBJ2-1; 7 nucleotides align to TRBD1. The trim removed 3 bases at V and 2 bases at J, leaving 8 bases unmatched. Germline CDR1 is SGHDT and CDR2 is YYEEEE. The CDR3 has 16 amino acids. In DNA, the CDR3 is TGTGCCAGCAGCTATGTGTTTGGGACAGCCTACAATGAGCAGTTCTTC. It translates to CASSYVFGTAYNEQFF. Together with reference TRBV5-6 and TRBJ2-1, the CDR3 gives the full variable domain: DAGVTQSPTHLIKTRGQQVTLRCSPKSGHDTVSWYQQALGQGPQFIFQYYEEEERQRGNFPDRFSGHQFPNYSSELNVNALLLGDSALYLCASSYVFGTAYNEQFFGPGTRLTVL.

This clone has just one count. This CDR3 is CAWSPSNRGRWAFF. CDR3 DNA: TGTGCCTGGAGTCCCAGTAATAGGGGGCGGTGGGCTTTCTTT. This chain uses TRBV30 with TRBJ1-1, with 7 bases matching TRBD1. Losses at the gene ends were 2 bases for V and 11 bases for J; bases not matched to a gene: 14. CDR3 length: 14 residues. Germline V gene lookup returns CDR1 GTSNPN and CDR2 SVGIG (reference sequence).

The gene calls are TRBV4-1 and TRBJ1-2, with TRBD1 matching 7 bases. Germline V gene data show CDR1 as MGHRA and CDR2 as YSYEKL. Trimming cost V 0 bases and J 2 bases; bases outside gene matches: 3. CDR3 size: 15 residues. The CDR3 bases are TGCGCCAGCAGCCAAGATGAGGACAGGAACTATGGCTACACCTTC. Its translation is CASSQDEDRNYGYTF.

The chain recombines TRBV19 with TRBJ2-1, with TRBD2 as a possible D gene (6 bases). Germline V gene sequence: CDR1 LNHDA, CDR2 SQIVND (reference sequence). V lost 1 base and J 0 bases, leaving 13 bases between the germline ends. This CDR3 region has 17 residues. CDR3 loop: CASSIGVGLSSYNEQFF. The CDR3 DNA reads TGTGCCAGTAGTATAGGGGTGGGACTCAGCTCCTACAATGAGCAGTTCTTC. Full variable domain (remainder filled in from reference TRBV19 and TRBJ2-1): DGGITQSPKYLFRKEGQNVTLSCEQNLNHDAMYWYRQDPGQGLRLIYYSQIVNDFQKGDIAEGYSVSREKKESFPLTVTSAQKNPTAFYLCASSIGVGLSSYNEQFFGPGTRLTVL.

The chain uses TRBV5-1 and TRBJ1-6; 9 nucleotides agree with TRBD1. Looked up from germline, CDR1 is SGHRS and CDR2 is YFSETQ. V lost 4 bases, J lost 11 bases, and 10 bases stayed unmatched. The CDR3 spans 15 residues. The CDR3 sequence: CASSATGTGNTPLHF. CDR3 coding DNA: TGCGCCAGCAGCGCGACCGGGACAGGGAATACACCCCTCCACTTT. Filled out from reference TRBV5-1 and TRBJ1-6, the complete variable domain reads KAGVTQTPRYLIKTRGQQVTLSCSPISGHRSVSWYQQTPGQGLQFLFEYFSETQRNKGNFPGRFSGRQFSNSRSEMNVSTLELGDSALYLCASSATGTGNTPLHFGNGTRLTVT.

The rearrangement links TRBV11-2 to TRBJ2-5, with TRBD1 matching 8 bases. The CDR3 is 14 amino acids. In germline, CDR1 is SGHAT, CDR2 FQNNGV. The V and J ends lost 5 bases and 3 bases, in that order; junction bases with no gene match: 5. CDR3: CASSPWTGKETQYF. CDR3 nucleotides: TGTGCCAGCAGCCCATGGACAGGGAAAGAGACCCAGTACTTC.

The rearrangement links TRBV11-2 to TRBJ1-1; D not resolved. The CDR3 consists of 14 residues. Germline V gene sequence: CDR1 SGHAT, CDR2 FQNNGV. V gave up 2 bases and J gave up 5 bases, with 12 bases separating them. The CDR3 here is CASSLSRGKTEAFF. In DNA form, the CDR3 reads TGTGCCAGCAGCTTATCCCGAGGGAAAACTGAAGCTTTCTTT.

A few counts support this clone. The V and J genes are TRBV7-9 and TRBJ2-2, with 7 bases that match TRBD2. CDR1 is SEHNR and CDR2 is FQNEAQ in the germline V gene (reference sequence). This CDR3 contains 15 residues. The V gene end was trimmed by 5 bases and the J gene end by 4 bases; junction bases not matched to a gene: 7. The CDR3 sequence is CASSPPGLSTGELFF. The CDR3, as DNA: TGTGCCAGCAGCCCTCCGGGACTAAGCACCGGGGAGCTGTTTTTT. Full variable domain (missing parts from reference TRBV7-9 and TRBJ2-2): DTGVSQNPRHKITKRGQNVTFRCDPISEHNRLYWYRQTLGQGPEFLTYFQNEAQLEKSRLLSDRFSAERPKGSFSTLEIQRTEQGDSAMYLCASSPPGLSTGELFFGEGSRLTVL.

V is TRBV24-1 and J is TRBJ1-5; the match to TRBD1 covers 9 bases. There are 16 residues in the CDR3. V lost 2 bases to trimming and J lost 1 base; unmatched junction nucleotides: 2. Germline V gene lookup returns CDR1 KGHDR and CDR2 SFDVKD. CDR3 nucleotides: TGTGCCACCAGTGATTCCGGGACAGGGAGCAATCAGCCCCAGCATTTT. This translates into CATSDSGTGSNQPQHF.

This clone is a singleton in its sample. The CDR3 loop is CATSQGPTYNEQFF. In DNA, the CDR3 is TGTGCCACCAGTCAGGGGCCTACCTACAATGAGCAGTTCTTC. The rearrangement uses TRBV24-1 and TRBJ2-1; maybe TRBD1 (6 bases). Looked up from germline, CDR1 is KGHDR and CDR2 is SFDVKD. Trimming cost V 6 bases and J 2 bases, with 10 bases left between them. The CDR3 spans 14 residues.

The gene calls are TRBV24-1 and TRBJ1-5, with TRBD1 identical over 8 bases. The CDR3 runs 17 residues. The germline gives CDR1 KGHDR, CDR2 SFDVKD. With 3 bases clipped from V and 3 bases from J, the junction kept 9 bases outside the gene matches. CDR3 DNA: TGTGCCACCAGTGATCCCTGGACAGGGACGGACAATCAGCCCCAGCATTTT. Protein: CATSDPWTGTDNQPQHF.